This T cell receptor (beta chain) was documented in a study of PD-1 blockade in classical Hodgkin lymphoma. Time point noted: cycle 4 day 1 (C4D1), after five to seven weeks of nivolumab. No patient escaped relapse after autologous stem cell transplantation, and brentuximab vedotin exposure varied. By magnetic negative selection, CD4+ T cells were purified from thawed PBMCs. Best responses included complete response and partial response; otherwise, the best response was progressive disease. This CDR3 has 13 amino acids. Trimming shortened V by 4 bases and J by 12 bases, and 16 bases separated the two germline ends. Looked up from germline, CDR1 is MNHNS and CDR2 is SASEGT. Study conclusions and caveats: Patients who began taking nivolumab under 1 year after ASCT were left out. In CD4+ cells, TCR diversity went up significantly by C4D1, but in CD8+ cells it did not. Underlying causes for the observed repertoire differences were not defined, possibly disease activity or prior therapy.

Only in-frame clones appear in the TCRdb table, and some are missing; sequencing was by immunoSEQ multiplex PCR. Of 25,000 to 35,000 clones detected, about 85% appear once; the ten largest clones hold 2.4%. Of note for this clone: Its antigen remains unknown.

The receptor comes from a human donor with classical Hodgkin lymphoma. This sequence joins TRBV6-1 and TRBJ2-1; possible D gene TRBD1, 5 bases. The sample here was CD4+ T cells from blood, taken before the fourth cycle of nivolumab. The CDR3 loop reads CASSVDTGQSQFF. For the CDR3, the DNA is TGTGCCAGCAGTGTGGACACCGGTCAGTCGCAGTTCTTC.